The 10 T cell receptor beta chains reported below all come from one sample, sequenced in a study of T cells in women clearing cervical HPV infection. Only in-frame clones appear in the TCRdb table, and some are missing; sequencing was by immunoSEQ multiplex PCR. The table for this sample gives fewer than 30,000 clones. The sample consisted of blood buffy coat. These receptors originate from a woman between 18 and 70 years old with a cervical HPV16 infection that either progressed to CIN3+ or cleared (not recorded which).

A word on this clone: The read halts 3 residues ahead of the CDR3 end, with the missing end drawn from the germline J gene. The chain couples TRBV30 to TRBJ2-2, with no clear D. V lost 1 base and J 1 base, leaving 7 bases between the germline ends. CDR3 size: 14 residues. Germline lookup yields CDR1 GTSNPN and CDR2 SVGIG (reference sequence). The DNA read from the CDR3 is TGTGCCTGGAGTGCTAGGCAGAACACCGGGGAG. It yields the protein CAWSARQNTGE. The whole CDR3 reads CAWSARQNTGELFF.

Concerning this clone: The read terminates 3 residues ahead of where the CDR3 ends, so the germline J gene completes it. The genes are TRBV18 and TRBJ1-2, with 7 bases aligning to TRBD1. CDR3 length equals 13 residues. V gave up 6 bases and J gave up 3 bases; unmatched junction bases: 4. Germline values: CDR1 KGHSH, CDR2 LQKENI. The DNA read from the CDR3 is TGTGCCAGCTCTCCCGGGACAGACTATGGC. Translated, it gives CASSPGTDYG. From start to end, the CDR3 is CASSPGTDYGYTF.

As concerns this clone: From the germline J gene comes the end of the CDR3, since the read stops 3 residues before it. V is TRBV5-1 and J is TRBJ1-2; TRBD1 matches at 9 bases. V shed 3 bases and J 5 bases; nucleotides not matched to a gene: 8. This CDR3 contains 15 residues. The germline gives CDR1 SGHRS, CDR2 YFSETQ. The sequenced part of the CDR3 DNA is TGCGCCAGCAGCTCGTCGGGACAGGGAAAATATGGC. As protein: CASSSSGQGKYG. The entire CDR3 reads CASSSSGQGKYGYTF.

Points on this clone: The CDR3 end falls 3 residues outside the read, so it is completed with the germline J gene. The chain is built from TRBV2 and TRBJ2-3; no definite D call. Germline CDR1 reads SNHLY; CDR2 reads FYNNEI. The V gene lost 3 bases and the J gene lost 2 bases, with 12 bases spanning the gap. The CDR3 has 15 amino acids. Incomplete CDR3 DNA: TGTGCCAGCAGTGACGGTAGGGTTAACACAGATACG. Protein: CASSDGRVNTDT. The complete CDR3 protein is CASSDGRVNTDTQYF. The full variable domain, in which reference TRBV2 and TRBJ2-3 provide the parts outside the CDR3, is EPEVTQTPSHQVTQMGQEVILRCVPISNHLYFYWYRQILGQKVEFLVSFYNNEISEKSEIFDDQFSVERPDGSNFTLKIRSTKLEDSAMYFCASSDGRVNTDTQYFGPGTRLTVL.

In the case of this clone: The CDR3 is cut off 3 residues early in the read; its end comes from the germline J gene. The V gene is TRBV5-1, the J gene TRBJ2-1; 7 bases are shared with TRBD2. The junction had 10 bases not matched to a gene; V was cut back by 0 bases and J by 7 bases. The germline gives CDR1 SGHRS, CDR2 YFSETQ. There are 16 residues in the CDR3. The DNA read from the CDR3 is TGCGCCAGCAGCTTGGCCGCGGGAGTCGTCGGTAATGAG. Amino acid sequence: CASSLAAGVVGNE. The full-length CDR3 reads as CASSLAAGVVGNEQFF.

A note on this clone: The CDR3 end falls 3 residues outside the read, so it is completed with the germline J gene. The chain is built from TRBV18 and TRBJ2-1; D possibly uses TRBD1 or TRBD2 (5 bases each). V shed 2 bases and J shed 9 bases, with 17 bases lying between them. This CDR3 has 15 amino acids. Germline CDR1 reads KGHSH; CDR2 reads LQKENI. CDR3 bases read: TGTGCCAGCTCACCAGGGAGAGGGGTGAGTCTTGAG. Protein sequence: CASSPGRGVSLE. The whole CDR3 sequence is CASSPGRGVSLEQFF.

Worth noting for this clone: The observed sequence ends 3 residues before the CDR3 terminus, with the missing tail filled in from the germline J gene. This rearrangement joins TRBV18 to TRBJ1-2; maybe TRBD1 (5 bases). Between the trimmed V and J ends, which lost 3 bases and 4 bases, there was a span of 15 bases. From germline, CDR1 is KGHSH and CDR2 LQKENI. The CDR3 spans 15 residues. CDR3 region: CASSPSGRAVYGYTF. The DNA read from the CDR3 is TGTGCCAGCTCACCGTCCGGCAGGGCGGTCTATGGC. Variable domain in full (rest from reference TRBV18 and TRBJ1-2): NAGVMQNPRHLVRRRGQEARLRCSPMKGHSHVYWYRQLPEEGLKFMVYLQKENIIDESGMPKERFSAEFPKEGPSILRIQQVVRGDSAAYFCASSPSGRAVYGYTFGSGTRLTVV.

On this clone: The CDR3 is cut off 3 residues early in the read; its end comes from the germline J gene. V is TRBV6-4 and J is TRBJ1-1, with TRBD1 identical over 9 bases. CDR3 length: 14 residues. Trimming removed 8 bases from V and 1 base from J; junction bases left unmatched: 5. Germline values: CDR1 MRHNA, CDR2 SNTAGT. The CDR3 bases that were read are TGTGCCAGCCGCTTGGACAGGGGGAACACTGAA. Translated: CASRLDRGNTE. The entire CDR3 sequence reads CASRLDRGNTEAFF.

As concerns this clone: The DNA ends 3 residues before the CDR3 does, and the rest of the CDR3 is filled in from the germline J gene. The genes are TRBV5-1 and TRBJ2-7; TRBD1 matches 8 bases. Trimming took 6 bases from V and 1 from J; bases not matched to a gene: 6. CDR3 length equals 14 residues. Per the germline V gene, CDR1 is SGHRS and CDR2 is YFSETQ. This CDR3 is CASTQGAISYEQYF. The CDR3 bases that were read are TGCGCCAGCACGCAGGGGGCTATTTCCTACGAG.

As regards this clone: The missing CDR3 end, 3 residues past where the read stops, is filled in from the germline J gene. The chain carries TRBV19 and TRBJ2-4, with TRBD1 matching over 9 bases. The CDR3 is 14 amino acids. Germline V gives CDR1 LNHDA, CDR2 SQIVND (reference sequence). CDR3: CASSTTGTGHGQYF. The sequenced CDR3 bases are TGTGCCAGTAGTACGACGGGGACAGGGCATGGT. Using reference TRBV19 and TRBJ2-4 for the parts outside the CDR3, the full variable domain is DGGITQSPKYLFRKEGQNVTLSCEQNLNHDAMYWYRQDPGQGLRLIYYSQIVNDFQKGDIAEGYSVSREKKESFPLTVTSAQKNPTAFYLCASSTTGTGHGQYFGAGTRLSVL.